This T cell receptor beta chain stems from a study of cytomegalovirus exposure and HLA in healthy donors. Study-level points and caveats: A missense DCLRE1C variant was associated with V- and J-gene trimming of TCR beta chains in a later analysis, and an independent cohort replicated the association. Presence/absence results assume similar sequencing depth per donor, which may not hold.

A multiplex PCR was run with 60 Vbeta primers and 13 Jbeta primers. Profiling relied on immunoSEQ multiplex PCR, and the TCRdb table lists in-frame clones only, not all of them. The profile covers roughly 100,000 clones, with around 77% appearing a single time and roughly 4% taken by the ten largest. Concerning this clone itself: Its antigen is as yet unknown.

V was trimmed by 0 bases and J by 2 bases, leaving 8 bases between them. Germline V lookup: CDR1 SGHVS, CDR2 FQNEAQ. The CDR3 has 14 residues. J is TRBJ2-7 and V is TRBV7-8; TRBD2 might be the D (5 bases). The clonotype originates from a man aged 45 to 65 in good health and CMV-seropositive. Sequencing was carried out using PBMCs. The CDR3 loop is CASSLAGEAYEQYF. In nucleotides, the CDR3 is TGTGCCAGCAGCTTAGCGGGAGAGGCCTACGAGCAGTACTTC.